One T cell receptor (beta chain) is described in this entry. Measured with immunoSEQ multiplex PCR; TCRdb has only the in-frame clones, and not every one. The sample includes some 140,000 clones, roughly nine tenths of them seen just once. The data are from a study of control samples from healthy donors and cancer patients. This CDR3 comprises 15 residues. Trimming stripped 6 bases from V and 5 bases from J, with 19 bases between. Germline V gene sequence: CDR1 LNHDA, CDR2 SQIVND (reference sequence). The sequenced sample consisted of blood. The receptor was derived from a woman aged 25 to 39 in good health. The J gene is TRBJ1-1, the V gene TRBV19; unclear D gene. CDR3 nucleotide sequence: TGTGCCAGTAGATGGGGTTACGATTCGGGGACTGAAGCTTTCTTT. Its protein product is CASRWGYDSGTEAFF.